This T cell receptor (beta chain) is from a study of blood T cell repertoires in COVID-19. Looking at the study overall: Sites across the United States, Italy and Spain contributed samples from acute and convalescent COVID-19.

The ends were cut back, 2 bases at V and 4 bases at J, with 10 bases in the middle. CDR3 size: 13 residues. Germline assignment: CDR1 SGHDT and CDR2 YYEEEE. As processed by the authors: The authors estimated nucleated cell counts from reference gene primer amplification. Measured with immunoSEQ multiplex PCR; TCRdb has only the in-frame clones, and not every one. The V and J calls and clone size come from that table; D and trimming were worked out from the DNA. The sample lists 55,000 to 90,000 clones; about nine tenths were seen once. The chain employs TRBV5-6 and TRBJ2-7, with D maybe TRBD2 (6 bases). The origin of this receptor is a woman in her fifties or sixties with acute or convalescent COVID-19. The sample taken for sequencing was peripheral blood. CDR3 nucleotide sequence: TGTGCCAGCAGCTTTGCCGGGGGTTACGAGCAGTACTTC. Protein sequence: CASSFAGGYEQYF. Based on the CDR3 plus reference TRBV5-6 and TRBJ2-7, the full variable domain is DAGVTQSPTHLIKTRGQQVTLRCSPKSGHDTVSWYQQALGQGPQFIFQYYEEEERQRGNFPDRFSGHQFPNYSSELNVNALLLGDSALYLCASSFAGGYEQYFGPGTRLTVT.